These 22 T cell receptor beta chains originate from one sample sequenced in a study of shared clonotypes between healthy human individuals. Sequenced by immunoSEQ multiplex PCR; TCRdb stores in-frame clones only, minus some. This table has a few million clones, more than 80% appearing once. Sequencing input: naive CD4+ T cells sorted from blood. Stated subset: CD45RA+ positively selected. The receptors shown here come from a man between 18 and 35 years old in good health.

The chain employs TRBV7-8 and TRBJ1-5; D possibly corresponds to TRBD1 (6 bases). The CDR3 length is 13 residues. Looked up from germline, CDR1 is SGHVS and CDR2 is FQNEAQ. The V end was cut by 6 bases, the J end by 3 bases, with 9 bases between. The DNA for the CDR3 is TGTGCCAGCAGTAGGGGGGCCAATCAGCCCCAGCATTTT. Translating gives CASSRGANQPQHF.

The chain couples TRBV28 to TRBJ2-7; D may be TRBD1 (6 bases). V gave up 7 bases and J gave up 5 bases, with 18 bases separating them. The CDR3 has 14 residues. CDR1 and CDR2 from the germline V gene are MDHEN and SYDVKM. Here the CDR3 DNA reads TGTGCCAGCAAGGGGGAAGGGTGGAGGAACGAGCAGTACTTC. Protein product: CASKGEGWRNEQYF.

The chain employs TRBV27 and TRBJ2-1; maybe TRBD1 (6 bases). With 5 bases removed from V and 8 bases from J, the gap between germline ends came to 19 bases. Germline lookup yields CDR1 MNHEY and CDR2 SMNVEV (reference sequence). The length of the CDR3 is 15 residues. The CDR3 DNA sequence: TGTGCCAGCAGTCCACAGGGTAGGAGTTCGTATGAGCAGTTCTTC. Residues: CASSPQGRSSYEQFF.

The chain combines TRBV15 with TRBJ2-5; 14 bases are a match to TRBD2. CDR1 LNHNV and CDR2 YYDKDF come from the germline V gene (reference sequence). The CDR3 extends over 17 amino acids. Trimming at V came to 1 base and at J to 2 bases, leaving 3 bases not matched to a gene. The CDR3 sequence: CATSRGGTSGGQETQYF. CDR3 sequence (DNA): TGTGCCACCAGCAGAGGTGGGACTAGCGGGGGACAAGAGACCCAGTACTTC.

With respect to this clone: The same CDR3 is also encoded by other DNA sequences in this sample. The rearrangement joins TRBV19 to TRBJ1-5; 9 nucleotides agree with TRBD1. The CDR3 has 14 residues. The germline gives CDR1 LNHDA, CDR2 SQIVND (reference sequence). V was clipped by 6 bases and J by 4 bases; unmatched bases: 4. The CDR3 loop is CASSPGQGNQPQHF. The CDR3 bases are TGTGCCAGTAGCCCTGGACAGGGGAATCAGCCCCAGCATTTT.

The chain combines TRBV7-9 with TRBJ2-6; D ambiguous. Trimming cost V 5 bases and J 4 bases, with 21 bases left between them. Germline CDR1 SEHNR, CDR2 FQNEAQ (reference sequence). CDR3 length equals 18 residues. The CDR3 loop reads CASSLNRALLSGANVLTF. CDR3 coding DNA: TGTGCCAGCAGCCTTAACCGGGCCCTACTCTCGGGGGCCAACGTCCTGACTTTC.

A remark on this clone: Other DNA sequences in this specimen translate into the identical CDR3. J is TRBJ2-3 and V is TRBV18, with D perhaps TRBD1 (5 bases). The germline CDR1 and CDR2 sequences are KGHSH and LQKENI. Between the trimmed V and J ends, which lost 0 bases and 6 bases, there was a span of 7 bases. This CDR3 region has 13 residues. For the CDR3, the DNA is TGTGCCAGCTCACCACCAGCAGGGGATACGCAGTATTTT. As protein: CASSPPAGDTQYF.

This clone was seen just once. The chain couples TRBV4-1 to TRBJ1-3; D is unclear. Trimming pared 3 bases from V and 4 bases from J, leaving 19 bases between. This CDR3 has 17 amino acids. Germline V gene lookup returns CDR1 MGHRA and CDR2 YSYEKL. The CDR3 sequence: CASSQTPPEGAGNTIYF. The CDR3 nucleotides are TGCGCCAGCAGCCAGACTCCCCCAGAGGGTGCGGGAAACACCATATATTTT.

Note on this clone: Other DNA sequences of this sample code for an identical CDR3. The CDR3 DNA sequence: TGTGCCAGCAGAGGGAACACTGAAGCTTTCTTT. This gives the protein CASRGNTEAFF. The J gene is TRBJ1-1, the V gene TRBV6-1; no reliable D call. The CDR3 length is 11 residues. V was trimmed by 6 bases and J by 1 base, leaving 3 bases between them. CDR1 is MNHNS, CDR2 SASEGT, per germline.

The CDR3 bases are TGTGCCATCAGTCCGGGACCCTCCGGCAATGAGCAGTTCTTC. Amino acid sequence: CAISPGPSGNEQFF. The genes are TRBV10-3 and TRBJ2-1; TRBD1 or TRBD2 may be the D gene (5 bases each). With 5 bases removed from V and 6 bases from J, the gap between germline ends came to 14 bases. The length of the CDR3 is 14 residues. The germline gives CDR1 ENHRY, CDR2 SYGVKD.

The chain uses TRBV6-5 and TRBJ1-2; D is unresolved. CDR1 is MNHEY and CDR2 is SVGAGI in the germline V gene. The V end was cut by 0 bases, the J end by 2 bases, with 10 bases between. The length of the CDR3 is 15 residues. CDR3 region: CASSYSAGTNYGYTF. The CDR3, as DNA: TGTGCCAGCAGTTACTCGGCAGGAACAAACTATGGCTACACCTTC.

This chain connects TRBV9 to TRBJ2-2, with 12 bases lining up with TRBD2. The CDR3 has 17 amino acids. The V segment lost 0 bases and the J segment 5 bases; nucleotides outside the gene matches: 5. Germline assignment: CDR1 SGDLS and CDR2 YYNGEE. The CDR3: CASSVGLAGAGTGELFF. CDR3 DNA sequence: TGTGCCAGCAGCGTAGGACTAGCGGGAGCCGGGACCGGGGAGCTGTTTTTT.

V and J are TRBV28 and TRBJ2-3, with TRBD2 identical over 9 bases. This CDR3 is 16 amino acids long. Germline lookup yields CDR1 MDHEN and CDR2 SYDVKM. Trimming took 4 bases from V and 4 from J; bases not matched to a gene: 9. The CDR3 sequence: CASSSPGRGGSDTQYF. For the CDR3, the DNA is TGTGCCAGCAGTTCCCCAGGGCGGGGGGGCTCAGATACGCAGTATTTT.

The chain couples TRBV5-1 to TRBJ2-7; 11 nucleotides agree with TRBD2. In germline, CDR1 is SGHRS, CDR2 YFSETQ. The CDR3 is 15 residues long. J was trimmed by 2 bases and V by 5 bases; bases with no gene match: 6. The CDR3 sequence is CASSITSGGPYEQYF. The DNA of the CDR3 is TGCGCCAGCAGTATAACTAGCGGGGGACCCTACGAGCAGTACTTC.

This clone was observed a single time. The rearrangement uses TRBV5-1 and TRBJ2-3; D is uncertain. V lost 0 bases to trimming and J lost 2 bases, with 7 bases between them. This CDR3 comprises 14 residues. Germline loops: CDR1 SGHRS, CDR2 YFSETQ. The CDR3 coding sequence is TGCGCCAGCAGCTTGGGCTTCTTCACAGATACGCAGTATTTT. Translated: CASSLGFFTDTQYF.

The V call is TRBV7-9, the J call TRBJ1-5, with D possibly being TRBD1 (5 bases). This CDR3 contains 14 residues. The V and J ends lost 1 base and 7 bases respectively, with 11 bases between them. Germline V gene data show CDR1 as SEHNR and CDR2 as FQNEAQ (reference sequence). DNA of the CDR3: TGTGCCAGCAGCTTAGAAGGGGTGGAGCAGCCCCAGCATTTT. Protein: CASSLEGVEQPQHF.

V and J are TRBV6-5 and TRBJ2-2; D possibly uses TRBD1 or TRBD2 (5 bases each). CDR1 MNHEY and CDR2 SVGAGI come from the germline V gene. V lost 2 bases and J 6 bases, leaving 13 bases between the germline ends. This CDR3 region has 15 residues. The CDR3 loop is CASSYQPGTPGELFF. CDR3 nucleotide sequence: TGTGCCAGCAGTTACCAACCCGGGACCCCCGGGGAGCTGTTTTTT.

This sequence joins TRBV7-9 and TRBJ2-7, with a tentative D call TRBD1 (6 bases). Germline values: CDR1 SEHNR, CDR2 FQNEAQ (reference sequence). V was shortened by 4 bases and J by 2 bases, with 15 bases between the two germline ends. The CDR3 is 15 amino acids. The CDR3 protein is CASSWAKTGTYEQYF. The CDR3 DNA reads TGTGCCAGCAGCTGGGCTAAGACAGGAACCTACGAGCAGTACTTC.

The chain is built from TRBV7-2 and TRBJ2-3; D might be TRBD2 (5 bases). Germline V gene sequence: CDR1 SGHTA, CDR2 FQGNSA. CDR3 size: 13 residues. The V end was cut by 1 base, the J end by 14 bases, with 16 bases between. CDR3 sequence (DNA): TGTGCCAGCAGCTTAGTTTTGGGGAGTATCCCGTATTTT. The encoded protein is CASSLVLGSIPYF.

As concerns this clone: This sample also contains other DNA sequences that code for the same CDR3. The CDR3: CASSPEGGRETQYF. The DNA for the CDR3 is TGCGCCAGCAGCCCGGAGGGGGGGAGAGAGACCCAGTACTTC. The chain carries TRBV5-1 and TRBJ2-5; possibly TRBD2 for D (7 bases). V lost 4 bases, J lost 4 bases, and 14 bases lay in between. Per the germline V gene, CDR1 is SGHRS and CDR2 is YFSETQ. The length of the CDR3 is 14 residues.

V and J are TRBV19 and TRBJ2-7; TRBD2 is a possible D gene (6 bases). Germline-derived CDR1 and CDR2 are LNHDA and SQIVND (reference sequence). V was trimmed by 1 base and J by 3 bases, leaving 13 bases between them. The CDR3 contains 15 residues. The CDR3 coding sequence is TGTGCCAGTAGTATAGGAGGCGGGACGGTCTACGAGCAGTACTTC. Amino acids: CASSIGGGTVYEQYF.

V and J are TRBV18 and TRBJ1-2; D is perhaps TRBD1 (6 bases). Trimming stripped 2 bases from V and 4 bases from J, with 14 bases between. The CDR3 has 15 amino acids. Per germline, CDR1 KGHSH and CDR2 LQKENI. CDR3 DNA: TGTGCCAGCTCACCAGGGGACAAGGGGGGCTATGGCTACACCTTC. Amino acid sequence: CASSPGDKGGYGYTF.